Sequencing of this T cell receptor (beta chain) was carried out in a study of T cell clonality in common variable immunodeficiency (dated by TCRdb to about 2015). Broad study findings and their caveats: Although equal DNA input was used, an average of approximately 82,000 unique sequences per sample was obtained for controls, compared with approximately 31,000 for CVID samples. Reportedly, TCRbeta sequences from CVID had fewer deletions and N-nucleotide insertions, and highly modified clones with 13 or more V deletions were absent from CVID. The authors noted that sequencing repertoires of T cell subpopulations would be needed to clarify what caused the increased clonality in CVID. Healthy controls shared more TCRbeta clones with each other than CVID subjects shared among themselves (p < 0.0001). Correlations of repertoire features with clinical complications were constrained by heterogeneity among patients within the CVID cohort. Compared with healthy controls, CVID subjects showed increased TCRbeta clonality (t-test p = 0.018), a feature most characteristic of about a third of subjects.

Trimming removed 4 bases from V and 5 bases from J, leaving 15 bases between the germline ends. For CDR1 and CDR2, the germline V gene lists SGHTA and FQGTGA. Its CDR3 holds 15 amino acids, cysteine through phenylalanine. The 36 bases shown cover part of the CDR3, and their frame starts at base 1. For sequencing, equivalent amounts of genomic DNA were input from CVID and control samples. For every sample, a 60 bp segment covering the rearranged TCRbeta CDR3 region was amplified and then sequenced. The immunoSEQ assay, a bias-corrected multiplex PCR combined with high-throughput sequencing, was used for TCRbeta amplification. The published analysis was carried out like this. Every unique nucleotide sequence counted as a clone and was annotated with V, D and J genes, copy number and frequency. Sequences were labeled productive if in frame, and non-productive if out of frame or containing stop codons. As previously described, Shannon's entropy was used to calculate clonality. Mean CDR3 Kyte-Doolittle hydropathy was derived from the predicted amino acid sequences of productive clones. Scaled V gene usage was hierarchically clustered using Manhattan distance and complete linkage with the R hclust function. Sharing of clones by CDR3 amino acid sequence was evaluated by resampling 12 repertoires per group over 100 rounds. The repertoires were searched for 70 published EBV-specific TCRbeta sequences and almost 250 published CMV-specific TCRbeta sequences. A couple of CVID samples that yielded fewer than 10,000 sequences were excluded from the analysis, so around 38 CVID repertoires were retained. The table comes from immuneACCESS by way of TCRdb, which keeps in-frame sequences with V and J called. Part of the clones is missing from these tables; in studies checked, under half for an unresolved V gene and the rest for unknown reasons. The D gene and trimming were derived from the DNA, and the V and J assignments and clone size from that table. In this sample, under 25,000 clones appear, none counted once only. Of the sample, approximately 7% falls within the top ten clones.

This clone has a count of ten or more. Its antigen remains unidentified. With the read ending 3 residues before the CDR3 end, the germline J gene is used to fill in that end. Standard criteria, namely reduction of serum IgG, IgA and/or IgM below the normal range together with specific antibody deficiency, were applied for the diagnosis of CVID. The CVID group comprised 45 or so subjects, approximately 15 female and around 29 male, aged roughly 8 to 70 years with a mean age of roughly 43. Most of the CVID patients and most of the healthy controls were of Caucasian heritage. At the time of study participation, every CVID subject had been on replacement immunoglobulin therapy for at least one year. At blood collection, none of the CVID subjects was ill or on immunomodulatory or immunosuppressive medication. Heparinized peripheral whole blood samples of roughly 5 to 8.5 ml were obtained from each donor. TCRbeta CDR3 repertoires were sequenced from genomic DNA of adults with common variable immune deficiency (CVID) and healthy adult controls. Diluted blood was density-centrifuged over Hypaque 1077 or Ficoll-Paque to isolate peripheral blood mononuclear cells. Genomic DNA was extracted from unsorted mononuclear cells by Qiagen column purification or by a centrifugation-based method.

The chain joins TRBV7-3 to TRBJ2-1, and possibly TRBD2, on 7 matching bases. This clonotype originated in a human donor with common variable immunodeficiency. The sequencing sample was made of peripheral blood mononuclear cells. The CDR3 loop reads CASSSRGGADNEQFF. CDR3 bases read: TGTGCCAGCAGCTCAAGGGGGGGGGCCGACAATGAG.